These 12 T cell receptor beta chains were all obtained from the same sample, sequenced in a study of blood T cell repertoires in COVID-19. Measured with immunoSEQ multiplex PCR; TCRdb has only the in-frame clones, and not every one. The sample holds approximately 230,000 clones, about 86% seen once. Sequencing was done on a sample of peripheral blood. These receptors were obtained from a man older than 75 with acute or convalescent COVID-19.

The V call is TRBV27, the J call TRBJ1-6, with D unresolved. Germline V CDR1 and CDR2: MNHEY, SMNVEV (reference sequence). CDR3 size: 15 residues. Trimming took 2 bases from V and 7 from J, leaving 12 bases between them. The CDR3 protein is CASSLRERSNSPLHF. The CDR3 DNA reads as TGTGCCAGCAGTTTAAGGGAGAGATCGAATTCACCCCTCCACTTT.

This clone has just one count. V gene TRBV4-1 combines with J gene TRBJ2-7; 9 positions match TRBD1. Germline V gene data show CDR1 as MGHRA and CDR2 as YSYEKL. The J segment lost 3 bases and the V segment lost 8 bases, leaving 11 bases of the junction unmatched. The CDR3 is 15 amino acids. The CDR3 DNA sequence: TGCGCCAGCGGGACCTCCGGGACAGGGAACTACGAGCAGTACTTC. Its translation: CASGTSGTGNYEQYF.

V usage is TRBV16 and J usage is TRBJ2-3, with 8 bases fitting TRBD1. V was clipped by 4 bases and J by 0 bases; unmatched bases: 3. CDR3 length equals 15 residues. In germline, CDR1 is KGHSY, CDR2 FQNENV. CDR3 region: CASSRQGRSTDTQYF. The CDR3 nucleotides read TGTGCCAGCAGCCGACAGGGGCGCAGCACAGATACGCAGTATTTT.

The V call is TRBV7-8, the J call TRBJ1-1; 8 bases match TRBD1. CDR3 length equals 14 residues. CDR1 and CDR2 from the germline V gene are SGHVS and FQNEAQ. V lost 6 bases to trimming and J lost 4 bases; unmatched junction nucleotides: 7. The CDR3 DNA is TGTGCCAGCAGTAGCAGGGGGCGCCCCACTGAAGCTTTCTTT. Amino acid sequence: CASSSRGRPTEAFF.

This clone showed up just once. The V gene is TRBV7-2, the J gene TRBJ2-1; D gene ambiguous. V lost 3 bases and J 2 bases, leaving 5 bases between the germline ends. CDR3 length: 13 amino acids. The germline V gene has CDR1 SGHTA and CDR2 FQGNSA. The CDR3 is CASSFFAYNEQFF. In DNA form, the CDR3 reads TGTGCCAGCAGCTTTTTCGCCTACAATGAGCAGTTCTTC.

The chain has TRBV5-4 and TRBJ2-5; TRBD1 agrees at 7 bases. V was pared by 6 bases and J by 3 bases, with 8 bases of the junction left unmatched. The CDR3 is made up of 14 amino acids. Germline loops: CDR1 SGHNT, CDR2 YYREEE (reference sequence). The CDR3 sequence: CASTRDRVEETQYF. For the CDR3, the DNA is TGTGCCAGCACCCGGGACAGAGTGGAAGAGACCCAGTACTTC. Together with reference TRBV5-4 and TRBJ2-5, the CDR3 gives the full variable domain: ETGVTQSPTHLIKTRGQQVTLRCSSQSGHNTVSWYQQALGQGPQFIFQYYREEENGRGNFPPRFSGLQFPNYSSELNVNALELDDSALYLCASTRDRVEETQYFGPGTRLLVL.

CDR3 loop: CASSIDLRAGEQYF. The CDR3 DNA sequence: TGTGCCAGTAGTATAGATCTCCGGGCGGGGGAGCAGTACTTC. The chain links TRBV19 to TRBJ2-7, with a possible D match to TRBD2 (6 bases). Trimming pared 0 bases from V and 7 bases from J, leaving 13 bases between. Germline V gene lookup returns CDR1 LNHDA and CDR2 SQIVND (reference sequence). This CDR3 is built from 14 residues.

This rearrangement joins TRBV7-9 to TRBJ1-1; D unresolved. The CDR3 covers 12 residues. Germline-derived CDR1 and CDR2 are SEHNR and FQNEAQ (reference sequence). Trimming pared 6 bases from V and 7 bases from J, leaving 12 bases between. The CDR3 is CASSSGGNEAFF. CDR3 sequence (DNA): TGTGCCAGCAGTTCGGGCGGGAATGAAGCTTTCTTT.

This clone was counted a single time. V usage is TRBV30 and J usage is TRBJ1-6; a weak D match, TRBD1 (5 bases). The CDR3 runs 14 residues. Trimming removed 3 bases at V and 2 bases at J, with 8 bases between. Germline values: CDR1 GTSNPN, CDR2 SVGIG (reference sequence). Here the CDR3 DNA reads TGTGCCTGGAGCCCGACAGCCTATAATTCACCCCTCCACTTT. Its translation: CAWSPTAYNSPLHF.

The chain employs TRBV2 and TRBJ1-3; D perhaps matches TRBD1 (6 bases). Trimming removed 2 bases at V and 3 bases at J, with 11 bases between. The length of the CDR3 is 15 residues. CDR1 SNHLY and CDR2 FYNNEI come from the germline V gene. CDR3 region: CASSESSGVGNTIYF. The CDR3, as DNA: TGTGCCAGCAGTGAATCATCAGGGGTTGGAAACACCATATATTTT.

In the case of this clone: Other nucleotide sequences in the sample specify the same CDR3. The chain carries TRBV3-1 (or the pseudogene TRBV3-2) and TRBJ1-4, with D maybe TRBD1 (5 bases). The ends were cut back, 1 base at V and 4 bases at J, with 7 bases in the middle. The CDR3 extends over 14 amino acids. Germline lookup yields CDR1 LGHDT and CDR2 YNNKEL (reference sequence). The chain's CDR3 is CASSQGGGNEKLFF. For the CDR3, the DNA is TGTGCCAGCAGCCAAGGGGGGGGTAATGAAAAACTGTTTTTT.

The V gene is TRBV7-2, the J gene TRBJ2-2, with D unresolved. The V end was cut by 1 base, the J end by 7 bases, with 10 bases between. The CDR3 length is 14 residues. CDR1 and CDR2 (germline): SGHTA, FQGNSA. CDR3 nucleotides: TGTGCCAGCAGCTTAGGGCAGTATGTCGGGGAGCTGTTTTTT. This codes for CASSLGQYVGELFF.